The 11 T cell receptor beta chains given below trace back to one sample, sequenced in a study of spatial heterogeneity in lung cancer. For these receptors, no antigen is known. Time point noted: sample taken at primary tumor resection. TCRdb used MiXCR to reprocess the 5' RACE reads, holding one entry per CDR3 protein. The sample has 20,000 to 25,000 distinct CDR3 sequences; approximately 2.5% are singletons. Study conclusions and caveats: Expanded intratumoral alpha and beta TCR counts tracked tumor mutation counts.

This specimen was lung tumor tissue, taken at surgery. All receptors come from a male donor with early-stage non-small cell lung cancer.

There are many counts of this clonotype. The CDR3 DNA reads as TGCGCCAGCAGCTCCGAGCCCGGGAAAAGGGAAGCTTTCTTT. This sequence encodes CASSSEPGKREAFF. The rearrangement links TRBV5-1 to TRBJ1-1; no clear D gene. CDR1 and CDR2 (germline): SGHRS, YFSETQ. CDR3 size: 14 residues. V was trimmed by 3 bases and J by 8 bases, leaving 17 bases between them.

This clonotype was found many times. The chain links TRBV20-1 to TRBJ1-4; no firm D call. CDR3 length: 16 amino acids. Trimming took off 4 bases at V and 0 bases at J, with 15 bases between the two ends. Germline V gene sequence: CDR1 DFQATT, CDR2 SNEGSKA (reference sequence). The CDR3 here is CSAIPGLLATNEKLFF. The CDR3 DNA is TGCAGTGCTATCCCCGGACTGCTCGCAACTAATGAAAAACTGTTTTTT.

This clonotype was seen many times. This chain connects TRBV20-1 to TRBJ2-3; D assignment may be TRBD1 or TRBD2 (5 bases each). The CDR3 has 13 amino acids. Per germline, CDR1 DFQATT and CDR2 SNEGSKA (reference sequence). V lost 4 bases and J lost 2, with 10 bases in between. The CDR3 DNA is TGCAGTGCTACAGGGACGAACACAGATACGCAGTATTTT. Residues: CSATGTNTDTQYF.

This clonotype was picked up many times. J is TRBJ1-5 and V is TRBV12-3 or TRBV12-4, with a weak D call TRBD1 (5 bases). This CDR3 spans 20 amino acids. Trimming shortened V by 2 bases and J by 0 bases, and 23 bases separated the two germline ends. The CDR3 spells CASSLIAGATSDYSNQPQHF. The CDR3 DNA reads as TGTGCCAGCAGTTTAATTGCCGGGGCGACTAGTGATTATAGCAATCAGCCCCAGCATTTT.

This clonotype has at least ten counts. The CDR3 protein is CASSLGQGAGARYEQYF. The CDR3 coding sequence is TGTGCCAGCAGCTTGGGACAGGGGGCTGGGGCCCGCTACGAGCAGTACTTC. The chain carries TRBV5-6 and TRBJ2-7; 10 bases agree with TRBD1. Losses at the gene ends were 0 bases for V and 3 bases for J; bases not matched to a gene: 9. Germline lookup yields CDR1 SGHDT and CDR2 YYEEEE. This CDR3 contains 17 residues.

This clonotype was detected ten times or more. Written as DNA, the CDR3 is TGTGCCAGCAGCTCCGCCGCGGCAGCGGGAGCTTTCTTT. It encodes CASSSAAAAGAFF. The chain recombines TRBV5-6 with TRBJ1-1; D unresolved. Germline lookup yields CDR1 SGHDT and CDR2 YYEEEE. The CDR3 is 13 residues long. The V end was cut by 3 bases, the J end by 10 bases, with 16 bases between.

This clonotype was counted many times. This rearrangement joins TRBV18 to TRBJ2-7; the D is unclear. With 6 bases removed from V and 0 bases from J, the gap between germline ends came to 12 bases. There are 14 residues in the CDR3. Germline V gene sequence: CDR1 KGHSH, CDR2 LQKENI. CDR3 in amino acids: CASSSASYSYEQYF. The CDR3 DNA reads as TGTGCCAGCTCCTCGGCCTCCTACTCCTACGAGCAGTACTTC.

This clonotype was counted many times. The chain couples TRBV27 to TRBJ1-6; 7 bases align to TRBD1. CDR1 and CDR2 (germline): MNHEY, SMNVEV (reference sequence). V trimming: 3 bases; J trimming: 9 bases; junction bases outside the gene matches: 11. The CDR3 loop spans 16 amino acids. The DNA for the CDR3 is TGTGCCAGCAGTTTGTCCGTCAGACAGGGAATTTCACCCCTCCACTTT. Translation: CASSLSVRQGISPLHF.

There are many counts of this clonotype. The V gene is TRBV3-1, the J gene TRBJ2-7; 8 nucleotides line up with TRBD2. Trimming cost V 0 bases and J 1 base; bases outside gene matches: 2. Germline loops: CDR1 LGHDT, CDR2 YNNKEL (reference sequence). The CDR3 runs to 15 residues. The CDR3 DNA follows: TGTGCCAGCAGCCAAGAACTAGCGGTGTCCTACGAGCAGTACTTC. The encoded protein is CASSQELAVSYEQYF.

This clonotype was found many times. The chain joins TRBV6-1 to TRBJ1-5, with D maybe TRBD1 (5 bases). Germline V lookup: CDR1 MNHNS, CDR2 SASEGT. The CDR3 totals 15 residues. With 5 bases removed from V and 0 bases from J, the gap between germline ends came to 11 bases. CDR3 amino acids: CASSFTTDSNQPQHF. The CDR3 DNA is TGTGCCAGCAGTTTCACGACAGATAGCAATCAGCCCCAGCATTTT.

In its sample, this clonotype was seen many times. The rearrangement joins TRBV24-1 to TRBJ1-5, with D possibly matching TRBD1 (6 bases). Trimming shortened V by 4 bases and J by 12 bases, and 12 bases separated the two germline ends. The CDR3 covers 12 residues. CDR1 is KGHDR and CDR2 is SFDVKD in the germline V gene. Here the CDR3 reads CATSELGGLQHF. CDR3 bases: TGTGCCACCAGTGAATTGGGGGGCCTCCAGCATTTT.